Listed below are T cell receptor beta chains from one sample, sequenced in a study of blood T cell repertoires in COVID-19. TCRdb's table, derived via immunoSEQ multiplex PCR, lists solely in-frame clones and lacks some. The profile covers tens of thousands of clones, with about four fifths appearing a single time and 42% taken by the ten largest. Sequenced sample: peripheral blood. All receptors derive from a woman aged 80 or over with acute or convalescent COVID-19. CDR3s include the opening cysteine and the closing phenylalanine or tryptophan. A D gene is named only where the DNA matches it firmly. For some rows the clone size is stated as once, few or many, or as a class when expanded; others skip it.

v_call	clone_size	j_call	d_call	cdr3_nt	cdr3_aa
TRBV10-1	NA	TRBJ2-7	NA	TGCGCCAGCAGCATAGGGGGTTCCTACGAGCAGTACTTC	CASSIGGSYEQYF
TRBV28	NA	TRBJ1-3	NA	TGTGCCAGCAGTCCGCAGGGCACTGGAAACACCATATATTTT	CASSPQGTGNTIYF
TRBV30	NA	TRBJ1-2	TRBD1	TGTGCCTGGACCCTTGGGACAGGGGAAGGCTACACCTTC	CAWTLGTGEGYTF
TRBV19	NA	TRBJ2-1	NA	TGTGCCAGTCGTTACCAGGGTTCACACAATGAGCAGTTCTTC	CASRYQGSHNEQFF
TRBV6-5	once	TRBJ1-3	NA	TGTGCCAGCAGACTAGACAGGAGTGGAAACACCATATATTTT	CASRLDRSGNTIYF
TRBV11-2	NA	TRBJ2-7	NA	TGTGCCAGCAGCCTAACCAGCTACCAGGGCGTTTGGAACGAGCAGTACTTC	CASSLTSYQGVWNEQYF
TRBV5-1	NA	TRBJ1-6	NA	TGCGCCAGCAGCTTGGGGCCGGCGGATAATTCACCCCTCCACTTT	CASSLGPADNSPLHF
TRBV5-5	NA	TRBJ1-1	TRBD1	TGTGCCAGCAGCTTGGCCGGGACAGGGGGCACTGAAGCTTTCTTT	CASSLAGTGGTEAFF
TRBV19	once	TRBJ1-2	NA	TGTGCCAGTAGTATCCCTCCAGCTAACTATGGCTACACCTTC	CASSIPPANYGYTF
TRBV6-5	NA	TRBJ2-5	TRBD1	TGTGCCAGCAGACTCGGGACAGGTAGAGAGACCCAGTACTTC	CASRLGTGRETQYF
TRBV3-1/TRBV3-2	NA	TRBJ1-4	TRBD1	TGTGCCAGCAGCCCCGGACAGGGGGCGCCGGCTAATGAAAAACTGTTTTTT	CASSPGQGAPANEKLFF